This T cell receptor (beta chain) was profiled in a study of vaccination and CD4 T cells after COVID-19. Study as a whole: Participants received two doses of either BNT162b2 or mRNA-1273 vaccine. Spike peptides, overlapping and drawn from SARS-CoV-2, HCoV-NL63, HCoV-OC43 and HCoV-229E, were used to stimulate cells. Study results and caveats: When vaccine-specific clones from convalescent patients were examined, 304 of 307 were spike mono-reactive.

Per germline, CDR1 SGHNT and CDR2 YENEEA. V shed 8 bases and J shed 2 bases, with 19 bases lying between them. This CDR3 has 16 residues. Sample treatment: roughly 11-day PBMC culture with coronavirus spike peptide pools or control peptides (ViraFEST assay). About this clonotype itself: The antigen remains undetermined.

Scientists ran DNA taken from cultured CD4+ T cells through the Oncomine TCR Beta short-read assay for sequencing. The source of extracted genomic DNA was cultured CD4+ T cells. TCRdb used MiXCR to reprocess the PCR reads, holding one entry per CDR3 protein. This table holds 6,000 to 6,500 distinct CDR3 sequences, roughly 18% found once. The sequence was obtained from a human donor who had recovered from COVID-19. Sequencing input: CD4+ T cells from blood, cultured in vitro. The chain uses TRBV11-3 and TRBJ2-1; D might be TRBD1 or TRBD2, each matching 7 bases. The CDR3 loop is CASLYSGGATYNEQFF. The DNA of the CDR3 is TGTGCCAGCCTGTATTCAGGGGGGGCAACCTACAATGAGCAGTTCTTC.